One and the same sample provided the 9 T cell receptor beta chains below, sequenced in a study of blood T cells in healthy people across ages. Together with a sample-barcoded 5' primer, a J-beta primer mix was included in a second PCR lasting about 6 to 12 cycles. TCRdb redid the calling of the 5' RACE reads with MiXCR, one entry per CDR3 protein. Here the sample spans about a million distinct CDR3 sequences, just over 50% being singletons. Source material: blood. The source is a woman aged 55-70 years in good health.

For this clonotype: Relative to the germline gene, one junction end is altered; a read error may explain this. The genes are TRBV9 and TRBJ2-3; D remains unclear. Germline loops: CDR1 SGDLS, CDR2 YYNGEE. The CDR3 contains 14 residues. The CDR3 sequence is CASSVVGSTDTQYF. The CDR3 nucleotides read TGTGCCAGCAGTGTAGTCGGTAGCACAGATACGCAGTATTTT.

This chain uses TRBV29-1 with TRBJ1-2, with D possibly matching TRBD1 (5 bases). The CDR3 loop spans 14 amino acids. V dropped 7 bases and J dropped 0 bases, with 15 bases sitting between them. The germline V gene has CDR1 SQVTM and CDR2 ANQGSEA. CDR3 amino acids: CSAGGLPANYGYTF. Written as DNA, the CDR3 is TGCAGCGCTGGGGGACTGCCAGCTAACTATGGCTACACCTTC. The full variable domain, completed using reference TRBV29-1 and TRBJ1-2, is SAVISQKPSRDICQRGTSLTIQCQVDSQVTMMFWYRQQPGQSLTLIATANQGSEATYESGFVIDKFPISRPNLTFSTLTVSNMSPEDSSIYLCSAGGLPANYGYTFGSGTRLTVV.

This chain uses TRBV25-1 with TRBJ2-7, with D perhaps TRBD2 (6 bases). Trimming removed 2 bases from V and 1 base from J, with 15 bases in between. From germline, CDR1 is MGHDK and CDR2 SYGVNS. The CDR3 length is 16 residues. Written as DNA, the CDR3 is TGTGCCAGCAGTGAACAAGGAAGGAGGGGATCCTACGAGCAGTACTTC. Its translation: CASSEQGRRGSYEQYF.

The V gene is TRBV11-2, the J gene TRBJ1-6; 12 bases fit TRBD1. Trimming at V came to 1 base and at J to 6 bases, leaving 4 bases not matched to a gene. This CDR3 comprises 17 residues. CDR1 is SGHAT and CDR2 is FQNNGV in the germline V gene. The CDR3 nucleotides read TGTGCCAGCAGCTTAGCGGGGACAGGGGGCATTAATTCACCCCTCCACTTT. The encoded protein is CASSLAGTGGINSPLHF.

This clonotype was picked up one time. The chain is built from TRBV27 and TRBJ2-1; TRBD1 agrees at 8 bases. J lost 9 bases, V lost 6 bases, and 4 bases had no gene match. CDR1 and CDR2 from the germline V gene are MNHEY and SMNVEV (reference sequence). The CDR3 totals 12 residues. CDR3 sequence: CASRGTGGEQFF. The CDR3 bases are TGTGCCAGCAGGGGCACAGGGGGTGAGCAGTTCTTC.

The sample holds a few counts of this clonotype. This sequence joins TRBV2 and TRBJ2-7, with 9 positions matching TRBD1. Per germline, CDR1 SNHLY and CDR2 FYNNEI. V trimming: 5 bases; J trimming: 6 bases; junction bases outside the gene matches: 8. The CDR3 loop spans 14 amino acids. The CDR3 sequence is CASSPLGQGIEQYF. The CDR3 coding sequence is TGTGCCAGCAGTCCTCTGGGACAGGGTATCGAGCAGTACTTC.

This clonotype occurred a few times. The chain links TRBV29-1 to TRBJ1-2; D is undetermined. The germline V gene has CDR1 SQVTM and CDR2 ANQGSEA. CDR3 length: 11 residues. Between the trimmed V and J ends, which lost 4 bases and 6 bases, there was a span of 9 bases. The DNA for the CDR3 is TGCAGCGTTGCGGGAGGCGATGGCTACACCTTC. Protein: CSVAGGDGYTF.

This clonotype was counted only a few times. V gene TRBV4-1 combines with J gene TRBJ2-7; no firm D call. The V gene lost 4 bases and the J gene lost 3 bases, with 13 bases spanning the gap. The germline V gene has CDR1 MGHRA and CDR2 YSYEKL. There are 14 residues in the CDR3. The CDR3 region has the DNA TGCGCCAGCAGCCGCCTGGCGGTTAACTACGAGCAGTACTTC. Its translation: CASSRLAVNYEQYF.

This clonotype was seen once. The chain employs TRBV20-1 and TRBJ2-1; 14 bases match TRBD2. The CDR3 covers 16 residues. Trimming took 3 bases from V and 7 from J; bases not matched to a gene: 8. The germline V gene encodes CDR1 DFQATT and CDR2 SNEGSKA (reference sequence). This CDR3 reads CSARRFGTSGRNEQFF. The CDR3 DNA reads TGCAGTGCTAGGAGATTCGGGACTAGCGGGAGAAATGAGCAGTTCTTC.